A selection of T cell receptor beta chains follows, all from one sample in a study of blood T cell repertoires in COVID-19. Using immunoSEQ multiplex PCR, the repertoire was profiled, and TCRdb retains in-frame clones only, with some absent. The data show around 130,000 clones, 84% seen once. Sequencing used peripheral blood. The source is a human donor in a cohort sampled during active COVID-19. The CDR3 runs from the conserved cysteine through the conserved F or W. A D gene is named only where the DNA matches it firmly. Size is omitted from some rows. Given values are once, few, many or a class for expanded clones.

v_gene	j_gene	d_gene	abundance	CDR3aa	CDR3nt
TRBV5-1	TRBJ2-5	TRBD1	few	CASSGTGSSETQYF	TGCGCCAGCAGCGGGACAGGGTCTTCGGAGACCCAGTACTTC
TRBV29-1	TRBJ1-1	TRBD1	few	CSVTGQYTEAFF	TGCAGCGTTACGGGACAGTACACTGAAGCTTTCTTT
TRBV28	TRBJ1-5	TRBD1	.	CASSPDRDQPQHF	TGTGCCAGCAGTCCTGACAGGGACCAGCCCCAGCATTTT
TRBV12-5	TRBJ1-2	.	.	CASGSSYWGAGYTF	TGTGCTAGTGGTTCCTCCTACTGGGGAGCAGGCTACACCTTC
TRBV19	TRBJ2-7	TRBD1	.	CASSPDRDLYEQYF	TGTGCCAGTAGTCCTGACAGGGACCTCTACGAGCAGTACTTC
TRBV6-5	TRBJ2-7	TRBD1	once	CASSPSQAGGYEQYF	TGTGCCAGCAGTCCCTCACAGGCAGGGGGCTACGAGCAGTACTTC
TRBV7-9	TRBJ2-2	.	.	CASSYYGFTDTGELFF	TGTGCCAGCAGCTATTACGGGTTTACGGACACCGGGGAGCTGTTTTTT
TRBV28	TRBJ2-1	.	.	CASSPRPAGVRNEQFF	TGTGCCAGCAGTCCCCGTCCGGCAGGGGTCCGCAATGAGCAGTTCTTC
TRBV29-1	TRBJ2-4	.	.	CSVVGAGAKNIQYF	TGCAGCGTTGTTGGGGCTGGGGCCAAAAACATTCAGTACTTC
TRBV7-2	TRBJ2-2	TRBD1	.	CASSVSGTANTGELFF	TGTGCCAGCAGCGTCTCAGGGACAGCAAACACCGGGGAGCTGTTTTTT
TRBV11-2	TRBJ2-7	.	few	CASSPGGGVEQYF	TGTGCCAGCAGCCCAGGTGGAGGGGTCGAGCAGTACTTC